The rows below give T cell receptor beta chains drawn from one sample of a study of chemoradiotherapy in HPV16-positive cancers. The protocol was immunoSEQ multiplex PCR, while the TCRdb copy is restricted to in-frame clones and leaves out a portion. Among approximately 1,600 clones, 65% to 85% were seen once, and the ten largest hold around 6.5%. Specimen: tumor tissue, collected from a patient who underwent chemoradiotherapy. These receptors were obtained from a human donor with HPV-associated anogenital cancer. Both conserved end residues are part of each CDR3. A D gene is named only where the DNA matches it firmly. Only part of the rows carry a size: once, few, many, or a class if the clone is expanded.

size	V	D	J	CDR3	DNA
.	TRBV28	.	TRBJ1-2	CASSQGTYGYTF	TGTGCCAGCAGTCAGGGCACCTATGGCTACACCTTC
.	TRBV18	.	TRBJ2-5	CASSPNEETQYF	TGTGCCAGCTCACCAAACGAAGAGACCCAGTACTTC
.	TRBV5-1	TRBD2	TRBJ2-3	CASSSGLAGGVTDTQYF	TGCGCCAGCAGCTCGGGACTAGCGGGGGGGGTCACAGATACGCAGTATTTT
.	TRBV11-1	.	TRBJ2-3	CASSSGVSSTDTQYF	TGTGCCAGCAGCTCGGGGGTGTCTAGCACAGATACGCAGTATTTT
.	TRBV9	TRBD1	TRBJ1-4	CASSPITGGGEKLFF	TGTGCCAGCAGCCCAATCACAGGGGGTGGCGAAAAACTGTTTTTT
once	TRBV5-4	.	TRBJ2-7	CASSYVGVKSYEQYF	TGTGCCAGCAGCTACGTCGGCGTAAAGAGCTACGAGCAGTACTTC
.	TRBV11-1	.	TRBJ2-2	CASSETGTYTGELFF	TGTGCCAGCAGCGAAACCGGGACCTACACCGGGGAGCTGTTTTTT
.	TRBV18	.	TRBJ2-7	CASLDSDTYEQYF	TGTGCCAGCTTGGACAGCGACACCTACGAGCAGTACTTC
once	TRBV11-2	.	TRBJ2-1	CASSAGVGGASDEQFF	TGTGCCAGCAGCGCCGGGGTAGGGGGGGCGAGCGATGAGCAGTTCTTC
.	TRBV28	TRBD1	TRBJ2-7	CASTLRGQGEGEQYF	TGTGCCAGCACCCTCCGAGGACAGGGGGAAGGGGAGCAGTACTTC
.	TRBV11-3	TRBD2	TRBJ2-6	CASSLSFWTRSNVLTF	TGTGCCAGCAGCCTCTCATTCTGGACTAGGTCCAACGTCCTGACTTTC
.	TRBV4-3	.	TRBJ2-3	CASSQDGYTDTQYF	TGCGCCAGCAGCCAAGATGGGTATACAGATACGCAGTATTTT
.	TRBV5-6	.	TRBJ2-7	CASSLISAASYEQYF	TGTGCCAGCAGCTTGATCTCGGCGGCCTCCTACGAGCAGTACTTC
.	TRBV11-3	TRBD1	TRBJ2-7	CASSLGRQGVYEQYF	TGTGCCAGCAGCTTAGGTCGCCAGGGGGTCTACGAGCAGTACTTC
.	TRBV19	.	TRBJ1-3	CASRTASSGNTIYF	TGTGCCAGCCGGACGGCGAGCTCTGGAAACACCATATATTTT
once	TRBV7-9	TRBD2	TRBJ2-7	CASSLGLAGISSYEQYF	TGTGCCAGCAGCTTAGGTTTAGCGGGAATCAGCTCCTACGAGCAGTACTTC
.	TRBV7-2	TRBD1	TRBJ2-3	CASGGQGAVDTQYF	TGTGCCAGCGGGGGACAGGGGGCTGTAGATACGCAGTATTTT
few	TRBV4-1	TRBD2	TRBJ2-3	CASSQKGLAGRTDTQYF	TGCGCCAGCAGCCAAAAGGGACTAGCGGGGCGCACAGATACGCAGTATTTT